A selection of T cell receptor beta chains follows, all from one sample in a study of shared clonotypes between healthy human individuals. Sequencing was performed with immunoSEQ multiplex PCR; in TCRdb, only in-frame clones are kept and a portion is missing. The table lists a few million clones, around 94% of them singletons. The material sequenced was naive CD4+ T cells sorted from blood. These TCRs come from a young man in good health. Both conserved end residues are part of each CDR3. A D gene is named only where the DNA matches it firmly. The size field is filled for only some rows; it gives once, few, many or a size class.

TRBD1,TRBJ1-5,-,TRBV7-9,TGTGCCAGCAGCTCAGGGGGCCCTTATAGCAATCAGCCCCAGCATTTT,CASSSGGPYSNQPQHF
TRBD2,TRBJ2-1,-,TRBV11-3,TGTGCCAGCAGCTTAGGCCTAGCGGGGGCAGGGGGTGAGCAGTTCTTC,CASSLGLAGAGGEQFF
-,TRBJ2-1,-,TRBV28,TGTGCCAGCAGTTTAGGGGGGACCTACAATGAGCAGTTCTTC,CASSLGGTYNEQFF
-,TRBJ2-7,-,TRBV4-3,TGCGCCAGCAGCCTACATCGGGCAGGGTCCTACGAGCAGTACTTC,CASSLHRAGSYEQYF
-,TRBJ1-4,-,TRBV29-1,TGCAGCGTTGAATTCGGGCGGGAAAATGAAAAACTGTTTTTT,CSVEFGRENEKLFF
-,TRBJ1-1,-,TRBV5-4,TGTGCCAGCAGCTTGGCCTATAACAGTAACACTGAAGCTTTCTTT,CASSLAYNSNTEAFF
TRBD2,TRBJ2-7,-,TRBV10-1,TGCGCCAGCAGAGCCGGGACTAGAGTCTCCTACGAGCAGTACTTC,CASRAGTRVSYEQYF
-,TRBJ2-1,-,TRBV18,TGTGCCAGCTCAGAGGTTGTGGGGTTAACCTACAATGAGCAGTTCTTC,CASSEVVGLTYNEQFF
TRBD1,TRBJ2-7,-,TRBV5-1,TGCGCCAGCAGCTTGGTATCCGGGACAGGGAGCTACGAGCAGTACTTC,CASSLVSGTGSYEQYF
TRBD1,TRBJ1-4,-,TRBV28,TGTGCCAGCAGTGGACAGGGGATACGAACTAATGAAAAACTGTTTTTT,CASSGQGIRTNEKLFF
-,TRBJ2-6,-,TRBV6-5,TGTGCCAGCAGTTACTCCTCCGGTTCTGGGGCCAACGTCCTGACTTTC,CASSYSSGSGANVLTF
-,TRBJ2-7,-,TRBV4-1,TGCGCCAGCAGCCAAGCCCTCATGTCCTACGAGCAGTACTTC,CASSQALMSYEQYF
TRBD1,TRBJ1-5,-,TRBV18,TGTGCCAGCTCACAAGACAGGGGGAGTCGAACCCAGCATTTT,CASSQDRGSRTQHF
TRBD2,TRBJ2-5,-,TRBV2,TGTGCCAGCAGGATGACTAGCGGGGGGGCCTGGGAGACCCAGTACTTC,CASRMTSGGAWETQYF
-,TRBJ2-2,once,TRBV7-2,TGTGCCAGCAGCTTAGTGACCCTCGTGGCCGGGGAGCTGTTTTTT,CASSLVTLVAGELFF
-,TRBJ2-7,-,TRBV5-1,TGCGCCAGCAGCTTGGAAGGCAGTAGCTCCTACGAGCAGTACTTC,CASSLEGSSSYEQYF
-,TRBJ1-6,-,TRBV27,TGTGCCAGCAGTCTAGGGAGGAATTCACCCCTCCACTTT,CASSLGRNSPLHF
TRBD1,TRBJ2-1,-,TRBV4-1,TGCGCCAGCAGCCAACCGGACAGGGAGCAGAATGAGCAGTTCTTC,CASSQPDREQNEQFF
-,TRBJ1-6,few,TRBV9,TGTGCCAGCAGCGCAGAGAGTTCAAGGGCACCCCTCCACTTT,CASSAESSRAPLHF
-,TRBJ2-1,-,TRBV7-9,TGTGCCAGCAGCTTAGGGACCTTCAATGAGCAGTTCTTC,CASSLGTFNEQFF
TRBD1,TRBJ2-7,once,TRBV10-3,TGTGCCATCAGTGAGTTCGACAGGGTCTCCTACGAGCAGTACTTC,CAISEFDRVSYEQYF
-,TRBJ1-1,-,TRBV19,TGTGCCAGTAGTTGGAACACTGAAGCTTTCTTT,CASSWNTEAFF
-,TRBJ1-5,-,TRBV28,TGTGCCAGCAGTTTAAGGCAGATTAGCAATCAGCCCCAGCATTTT,CASSLRQISNQPQHF
-,TRBJ2-1,-,TRBV10-3,TGTGCCATTAGTGATACAGTAACCTCGGAGGGAAATGAGCAGTTCTTC,CAISDTVTSEGNEQFF
-,TRBJ2-5,-,TRBV5-1,TGCGCCAGCAGCTTGGTTTCACAGGGCGCCCAGTACTTC,CASSLVSQGAQYF
-,TRBJ1-2,-,TRBV28,TGTGCCAGCAGTTTGATTAGCTATGGCTACACCTTC,CASSLISYGYTF